The T cell receptor beta chain under discussion was sequenced for a study of cytomegalovirus exposure and HLA in healthy donors. Use of 60 Vbeta and 13 Jbeta primers characterized the PCR. Clones were sequenced by immunoSEQ multiplex PCR, and TCRdb holds only the in-frame ones, with some missing. This repertoire shows roughly 93,000 clones, over 60% found once; its top ten account for over 3%. CDR1 and CDR2 from the germline V gene are LGHNA and YSLEER. CDR3 length: 16 amino acids. A single count supports this clone. A read error may produce the germline difference seen at one junction end. Additional DNA sequences in this sample encode the identical CDR3.

This receptor was obtained from a man aged 40-49 years in good health and CMV-seronegative. This sequence joins TRBV4-3 and TRBJ2-2; maybe TRBD2 (6 bases). The specimen was PBMCs. The CDR3 coding sequence is TGCGCCAGCAGCCGGGATCTAGCGCCGAACACCGGAGAGCTGTTTTTT. Its protein product is CASSRDLAPNTGELFF.